This TCR beta chain comes out of a study of shared clonotypes between healthy human individuals. Assay: immunoSEQ multiplex PCR; the TCRdb copy retains only in-frame clones and omits some. The repertoire holds about 1.5 million clones, with approximately 98% as singletons. Germline assignment: CDR1 MNHEY and CDR2 SVGAGI. The CDR3 has 15 residues. Trimming stripped 5 bases from V and 0 bases from J, with 11 bases between. Study-level findings and limits: As a rule, naive subsets had a larger estimated richness than memory subsets.

In regard to this clone: What it binds is not known.

The sequencing sample was made of naive CD4+ T cells sorted from blood. Subset denoted: CD45RA+ positively selected. The chain carries TRBV6-5 and TRBJ2-1, with unresolved D. This receptor was obtained from a young man in good health. CDR3 protein: CASSPQMGSYNEQFF. CDR3 coding DNA: TGTGCCAGCAGTCCGCAGATGGGCTCCTACAATGAGCAGTTCTTC.